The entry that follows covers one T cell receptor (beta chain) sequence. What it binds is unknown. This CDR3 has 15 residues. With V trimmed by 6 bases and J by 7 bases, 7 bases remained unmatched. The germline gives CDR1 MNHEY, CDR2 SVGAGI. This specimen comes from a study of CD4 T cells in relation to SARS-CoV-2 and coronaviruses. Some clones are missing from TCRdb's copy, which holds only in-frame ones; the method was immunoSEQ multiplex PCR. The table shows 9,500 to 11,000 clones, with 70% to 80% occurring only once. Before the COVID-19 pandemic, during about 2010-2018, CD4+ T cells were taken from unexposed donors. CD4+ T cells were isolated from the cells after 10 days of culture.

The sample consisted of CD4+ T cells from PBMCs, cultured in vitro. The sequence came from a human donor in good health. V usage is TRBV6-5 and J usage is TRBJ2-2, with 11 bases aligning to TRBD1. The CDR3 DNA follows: TGTGCCAGCAGAACCGGGACAGGGGGGATCGGGGAGCTGTTTTTT. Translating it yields CASRTGTGGIGELFF.